What follows is one TCR beta chain and its context. The data were taken from a study of CD8 T cells in Susac syndrome. Reverse transcription used about 0.45 to 1 ug RNA and random hexamers. TCR beta CDR3 was amplified by immunoSEQ covering 54 Vbeta and 13 Jbeta. TCRdb reprocessed the immunoSEQ multiplex PCR reads via MiXCR and lists one record per CDR3 protein. The sample has around 280,000 distinct CDR3 sequences, around 92% seen once. The CDR3 is 15 amino acids. Germline lookup yields CDR1 MNHEY and CDR2 SVGAGI. Unmatched junction bases numbered 7, after V lost 6 bases and J lost 1 base. This TCR came from a human donor with multiple sclerosis. The chain recombines TRBV6-5 with TRBJ2-5; 8 bases match TRBD2. The sample consisted of CD4+ T cells from PBMCs. CDR3 sequence: CASSINGLAQETQYF. As DNA, the CDR3 is TGTGCCAGCAGCATAAACGGACTAGCCCAAGAGACCCAGTACTTC.